These T cell receptor beta chains were read from a single sample in a study of blood T cell repertoires in COVID-19. The repertoire was sequenced with immunoSEQ multiplex PCR; TCRdb's copy has only in-frame clones and lacks some. This table holds about 220,000 clones, approximately 85% found once. Sequenced: peripheral blood. The receptors derive from a woman between 70 and 85 years old with COVID-19, enrolled during active disease. Both conserved end residues are part of each CDR3. D genes are given only for firm matches. Part of the rows lack a size; the others show once, few, many or a class for expanded clones.

abundance,v_gene,d_gene,j_gene,CDR3nt,CDR3aa
NA,TRBV23-1,NA,TRBJ1-3,TGCGCCAGCATAGGGATTCGGGGGGCCTCTGGAAACACCATATATTTT,CASIGIRGASGNTIYF
NA,TRBV19,NA,TRBJ1-1,TGTGCCAGTAGTATAGGCGGGGTGGGCACTGAAGCTTTCTTT,CASSIGGVGTEAFF
NA,TRBV7-2,NA,TRBJ2-7,TGTGCCAGCAGCTTAGTAGGAGGCAGTCTAACGGGGGCCTACGAGCAGTACTTC,CASSLVGGSLTGAYEQYF
NA,TRBV5-1,NA,TRBJ2-3,TGCGCCAGCAGCTTGGCAGGGACAGATACGCAGTATTTT,CASSLAGTDTQYF
NA,TRBV4-2,TRBD1,TRBJ1-4,TGTGCCAGCAGCCAGTTGCGAGGGGGCGATGAAAAACTGTTTTTT,CASSQLRGGDEKLFF
NA,TRBV5-1,TRBD1,TRBJ1-2,TGCGCCAGCAGCTTAGGTGACAGGGCGTCGGGCTACACCTTC,CASSLGDRASGYTF
NA,TRBV19,TRBD1,TRBJ2-2,TGTGCCACTACGGGACAGACGAACACCGGGGAGCTGTTTTTT,CATTGQTNTGELFF
NA,TRBV19,TRBD1,TRBJ1-5,TGTGCCAGTAGTATAGGTTCCCCGACAGGGAGAAGGGCTCAGCCCCAGCATTTT,CASSIGSPTGRRAQPQHF
NA,TRBV10-3,NA,TRBJ1-1,TGTGCCATCGGCGGAGACAGATTGAACACTGAAGCTTTCTTT,CAIGGDRLNTEAFF
NA,TRBV11-2,NA,TRBJ2-1,TGTGCCAGCAGCTTAGTGACAGGAGAGCAGTTCTTC,CASSLVTGEQFF
NA,TRBV7-2,NA,TRBJ1-5,TGTGCCAGCAGCTTAGGCCCAGAATATAGCAATCAGCCCCAGCATTTT,CASSLGPEYSNQPQHF
NA,TRBV5-1,NA,TRBJ1-5,TGCGCCAGCAGCCCTACAGGACCTAATCAGCCCCAGCATTTT,CASSPTGPNQPQHF
NA,TRBV27,NA,TRBJ2-2,TGTGCCAGCAGTCCCCTCGGGGGATCAAACACCGGGGAGCTGTTTTTT,CASSPLGGSNTGELFF
NA,TRBV7-3,NA,TRBJ1-5,TGTGCCAGCAGCTTAACCTCGGGGCAGCCCCAGCATTTT,CASSLTSGQPQHF
NA,TRBV3-1/TRBV3-2,NA,TRBJ1-1,TGTGCCAGCAGCCCCCTTGCGGGGGCCACTGAAGCTTTCTTT,CASSPLAGATEAFF
NA,TRBV10-3,NA,TRBJ1-1,TGTGCCATCAGGGCAGGGTATATGAACACTGAAGCTTTCTTT,CAIRAGYMNTEAFF
NA,TRBV27,NA,TRBJ1-1,TGTGCCAGCAGTTTAAATCGGTTTACTGAAGCTTTCTTT,CASSLNRFTEAFF
NA,TRBV19,NA,TRBJ1-5,TGTGCCAGTAGTATTATGTTCGGGGAGGGTAATCAGCCCCAGCATTTT,CASSIMFGEGNQPQHF
NA,TRBV5-1,TRBD2,TRBJ2-7,TGCGCCAGCAGCCCCGGGACTAGCGGGGGGGCCTCCTACGAGCAGTACTTC,CASSPGTSGGASYEQYF
NA,TRBV6-2/TRBV6-3,NA,TRBJ2-7,TGTGCCAGCAGATACTTTGGGGCTGTCTACGAGCAGTACTTC,CASRYFGAVYEQYF
few,TRBV7-8,TRBD1,TRBJ1-6,TGTGCCAGCAGCCTGGGACAGAGTCTTTCACCCCTCCACTTT,CASSLGQSLSPLHF
NA,TRBV11-2,NA,TRBJ2-1,TGTGCCAGCAGCTTAGAACGGGGAGGCGAGCAGTTCTTC,CASSLERGGEQFF
NA,TRBV18,TRBD1,TRBJ1-1,TGTGCCAGCTCACCGCCGAACAGGGGGCGAGGAACTGAAGCTTTCTTT,CASSPPNRGRGTEAFF
few,TRBV7-8,TRBD1,TRBJ2-7,TGTGCCAGCAGCTTAGCGCCCGGAGACAGGGTCTACGAGCAGTACTTC,CASSLAPGDRVYEQYF
once,TRBV28,TRBD1,TRBJ1-5,TGTGCCAGCAGCCCCCTCGGGACAGGGAATAGTCAGCCCCAGCATTTT,CASSPLGTGNSQPQHF
NA,TRBV6-6,TRBD1,TRBJ2-7,TGTGCCAGCAGTCGTACGAGGGACAGGGTTTCGCACGAGCAGTACTTC,CASSRTRDRVSHEQYF
once,TRBV19,NA,TRBJ1-1,TGTGCCAGTAGTCTACAGGGTAGGGGCACTGAAGCTTTCTTT,CASSLQGRGTEAFF
NA,TRBV20-1,NA,TRBJ1-2,TGCAGTGCTAGTAGTCAGGGCCCCTATGGCTACACCTTC,CSASSQGPYGYTF
NA,TRBV2,TRBD1,TRBJ1-5,TGTGCCAGCCTGGACAGGGTCAATCAGCCCCAGCATTTT,CASLDRVNQPQHF
NA,TRBV6-5,TRBD2,TRBJ2-7,TGTGCCAGCAGGCCCGGGACTAGCGTATACGAGCAGTACTTC,CASRPGTSVYEQYF
NA,TRBV9,NA,TRBJ2-7,TGTGCCAGCAGCCAGGGGGGTAGCTCCTACAACGAGCAGTACTTC,CASSQGGSSYNEQYF
NA,TRBV6-5,NA,TRBJ1-3,TGTGCCAGCACGGGATTTGGGCTCTCTGGAAACACCATATATTTT,CASTGFGLSGNTIYF
few,TRBV30,TRBD1,TRBJ1-1,TGTGCCTGGGGGGACAGGGGGCAAGCTTTCTTT,CAWGDRGQAFF
NA,TRBV7-8,NA,TRBJ1-3,TGTGCCAGCACCGCGGCGGGGGCTGGAAACACCATATATTTT,CASTAAGAGNTIYF
NA,TRBV19,NA,TRBJ1-1,TGTGCCAGTAGTATCGGGGGGCGGGACACTGAAGCTTTCTTT,CASSIGGRDTEAFF
NA,TRBV7-8,TRBD2,TRBJ2-1,TGTGCCAGCACCCAGCCTAGCGGCAATGAGCAGTTCTTC,CASTQPSGNEQFF
NA,TRBV5-1,TRBD1,TRBJ1-1,TGCGCCAGCAGCCGACAGGGGAACACTGAAGCTTTCTTT,CASSRQGNTEAFF
NA,TRBV15,NA,TRBJ1-2,TGTGCCACCAGCAGAGGTGGGGAGGGAGAGAATGGCTACACCTTC,CATSRGGEGENGYTF
NA,TRBV7-2,TRBD2,TRBJ2-1,TGTGCCAGCAGCAACACACTAGCGGGACGGGGTGAGCAGTTCTTC,CASSNTLAGRGEQFF
few,TRBV7-2,TRBD1,TRBJ2-7,TGTGCCAGCAGTAGACCGACAGGGATCCTCTCCTACGAGCAGTACTTC,CASSRPTGILSYEQYF
few,TRBV7-2,NA,TRBJ2-4,TGTGCCAGCAGCCCTTTCGGCGGGGCGATAGCCAAAAACATTCAGTACTTC,CASSPFGGAIAKNIQYF
NA,TRBV7-7,TRBD1,TRBJ2-1,TGTGCTAGCAGCTTGAGGGACAGGGCGGATGAGCAGTTCTTC,CASSLRDRADEQFF
NA,TRBV19,TRBD1,TRBJ2-4,TGTGCCAGTAGTGTTCAGGGGGCTAGAGCCAAAAACATTCAGTACTTC,CASSVQGARAKNIQYF
many,TRBV2,TRBD1,TRBJ1-1,TGTGCCAGCCGGACAGGGTTGAACACTGAAGCTTTCTTT,CASRTGLNTEAFF
once,TRBV10-1,TRBD2,TRBJ2-1,TGCGCCAGCGATAGTTTAGCGGGAGGGTGGAATGAGCAGTTCTTC,CASDSLAGGWNEQFF
NA,TRBV6-2/TRBV6-3,NA,TRBJ1-2,TGTGCCAGCAGTTACTCTGCAGAAAGTTACTATGGCTACACCTTC,CASSYSAESYYGYTF
NA,TRBV4-3,NA,TRBJ1-5,TGCGCCAGCAGCCAAGACCACGGGGATCAGCCCCAGCATTTT,CASSQDHGDQPQHF
NA,TRBV7-9,NA,TRBJ2-3,TGTGCCAGCATTAGTGGAGGGGGCGGCACAGATACGCAGTATTTT,CASISGGGGTDTQYF
NA,TRBV19,NA,TRBJ1-5,TGTGCCAGTAGTATAGACAGGGAGGAGCCCCAGCATTTT,CASSIDREEPQHF
NA,TRBV7-2,TRBD1,TRBJ1-5,TGTGCCAGCAGCTTAAGAACAGGGGAAGGACAGCCCCAGCATTTT,CASSLRTGEGQPQHF